This T cell receptor (beta chain) was identified during a study of cytomegalovirus exposure and HLA in healthy donors. Study outcomes and limitations: CMV antigen specificity was confirmed in vitro for a few CMV-associated chains.

A note on this clone: Its antigen is not known.

This CDR3 contains 15 residues. Germline assignment: CDR1 KGHSH and CDR2 LQKENI. V gave up 4 bases and J gave up 6 bases; unmatched junction bases: 7. Some clones are missing from TCRdb's copy, which holds only in-frame ones; the method was immunoSEQ multiplex PCR. There are tens of thousands of clones in the sample; approximately 96% occur only once, and 0.85% to 1% lies in the top ten. The V call is TRBV18, the J call TRBJ2-2; TRBD1 aligns across 8 bases. Sequenced sample: PBMCs. This sequence was found in a man between 18 and 29 years old in good health and CMV-seronegative. DNA for the CDR3: TGTGCCAGCTCACTCGACAGGGGCGCCGCCGGGGAGCTGTTTTTT. This encodes CASSLDRGAAGELFF.